The rows below give T cell receptor beta chains drawn from one sample of a study of T cells in localized non-small cell lung cancer. Libraries were prepared by immunoSEQ multiplex PCR; TCRdb keeps only in-frame clonotypes and omits some of them. The sample carries roughly 71,000 clones, about 86% recorded once. Here the sequenced sample was peripheral blood, taken before any cancer treatment. The receptors here all came from a male donor at least 60 years old with stage III squamous cell lung carcinoma. CDR3s include the opening cysteine and the closing phenylalanine or tryptophan. A D gene is named only where the DNA matches it firmly. For some rows the clone size is stated as once, few or many, or as a class when expanded; others skip it.

V	J	size	D	CDR3	DNA
TRBV28	TRBJ1-2	.	TRBD1	CASSLATGGRYGYTF	TGTGCCAGCAGTTTAGCAACAGGGGGCCGGTATGGCTACACCTTC
TRBV7-8	TRBJ2-5	.	.	CASSLGNSEETQYF	TGTGCCAGCAGCTTAGGAAACAGCGAAGAGACCCAGTACTTC
TRBV29-1	TRBJ2-2	once	TRBD1	CSGTTGTNTGELFF	TGCAGCGGTACGACAGGGACCAACACCGGGGAGCTGTTTTTT
TRBV9	TRBJ2-3	.	TRBD2	CASSDGLAGGRDTQYF	TGTGCCAGCAGCGACGGACTAGCGGGGGGGCGGGATACGCAGTATTTT
TRBV29-1	TRBJ1-1	.	.	CRVAVGTEAFF	TGCAGGGTTGCGGTGGGGACTGAAGCTTTCTTT
TRBV5-6	TRBJ2-5	.	.	CASSLARQYQETQYF	TGTGCCAGCAGCTTGGCCCGCCAGTACCAAGAGACCCAGTACTTC
TRBV15	TRBJ1-2	once	TRBD1	CATSRPGQGGDYGYTF	TGTGCCACCAGCAGACCCGGACAGGGAGGGGACTATGGCTACACCTTC
TRBV28	TRBJ1-3	.	.	CASSLLSGTASGNTIYF	TGTGCCAGCAGTTTATTGTCCGGGACGGCCTCTGGAAACACCATATATTTT
TRBV29-1	TRBJ2-2	.	TRBD1	CSVTTGGTGELFF	TGCAGCGTCACCACAGGGGGAACCGGGGAGCTGTTTTTT
TRBV7-3	TRBJ2-5	.	.	CASSSGPQETQYF	TGTGCCAGCAGCTCCGGACCTCAAGAGACCCAGTACTTC
TRBV7-2	TRBJ2-1	once	.	CASSPPGTSSNEQFF	TGTGCCAGCAGCCCACCAGGGACAAGTTCGAATGAGCAGTTCTTC
TRBV11-2	TRBJ2-1	.	TRBD1	CASSSLTGGYNEQFF	TGTGCCAGCAGCTCCCTGACAGGGGGCTACAATGAGCAGTTCTTC
TRBV10-1	TRBJ2-5	.	TRBD1	CASSALPGTGGQETQYF	TGCGCCAGCAGTGCACTACCTGGGACAGGAGGACAAGAGACCCAGTACTTC
TRBV9	TRBJ2-3	.	TRBD2	CASSLGTSGGTQYF	TGTGCCAGCAGCCTCGGGACTAGCGGTGGTACGCAGTATTTT
TRBV19	TRBJ2-3	.	.	CASSRDNAPYDTQYF	TGTGCCAGTAGCCGGGACAATGCCCCTTATGATACGCAGTATTTT
TRBV19	TRBJ2-4	.	TRBD1	CASSIGTGEDIQYF	TGTGCCAGTAGTATCGGGACAGGGGAGGACATTCAGTACTTC
TRBV11-2	TRBJ1-2	.	.	CASSRTPAVNYGYTF	TGTGCCAGCAGCAGGACACCGGCGGTAAACTATGGCTACACCTTC
TRBV30	TRBJ1-5	few	.	CAWSGPEDQPQHF	TGTGCCTGGAGTGGTCCGGAGGATCAGCCCCAGCATTTT
TRBV5-1	TRBJ1-2	.	.	CASSIQENYGYTF	TGCGCCAGCAGCATCCAAGAGAACTATGGCTACACCTTC
TRBV27	TRBJ1-1	.	.	CASSFYRATEAFF	TGTGCCAGCAGTTTCTACAGGGCTACTGAAGCTTTCTTT
TRBV4-3	TRBJ2-2	.	.	CASSQRVLDAGELFF	TGCGCCAGCAGCCAAAGGGTCCTGGATGCCGGGGAGCTGTTTTTT
TRBV2	TRBJ2-5	.	.	CASSEARETQYF	TGTGCCAGCAGTGAAGCACGGGAGACCCAGTACTTC
TRBV10-3	TRBJ1-6	.	.	CAISEGQGYNSPLHF	TGTGCCATCTCCGAGGGGCAGGGGTATAATTCACCCCTCCACTTT
TRBV7-9	TRBJ1-2	.	.	CASSSTPGADYGYTF	TGTGCCAGCAGCTCGACACCGGGGGCCGATTATGGCTACACCTTC
TRBV7-8	TRBJ2-7	.	.	CASSSRTLISYEQYF	TGTGCCAGCAGCTCCCGGACTTTAATCTCCTACGAGCAGTACTTC
TRBV2	TRBJ2-2	.	TRBD2	CATQGLAGPNTGELFF	TGTGCAACCCAAGGCCTAGCGGGCCCGAACACCGGGGAGCTGTTTTTT
TRBV14	TRBJ2-2	.	.	CASSQVSDLTGELFF	TGTGCCAGCAGCCAAGTTTCAGACCTCACCGGGGAGCTGTTTTTT
TRBV5-1	TRBJ2-5	.	.	CASSPHRNQYQETQYF	TGCGCCAGCAGCCCCCACCGAAATCAGTACCAAGAGACCCAGTACTTC
TRBV27	TRBJ1-1	.	.	CASTKSGNTEAFF	TGTGCCAGTACCAAATCAGGGAACACTGAAGCTTTCTTT
TRBV2	TRBJ1-5	.	.	CASSRGGRVYQPQHF	TGTGCCAGCAGCCGAGGGGGGAGAGTGTATCAGCCCCAGCATTTT
TRBV5-1	TRBJ1-2	.	.	CASSLGGDYGYTF	TGCGCCAGCAGCTTGGGGGGCGACTATGGCTACACCTTC
TRBV6-5	TRBJ1-2	.	TRBD1	CASSQGQGPTF	TGTGCCAGCAGCCAAGGACAGGGTCCCACCTTC
TRBV9	TRBJ1-5	once	.	CASSGHRDSNQPQHF	TGTGCCAGCAGCGGACACAGGGATAGCAATCAGCCCCAGCATTTT
TRBV5-1	TRBJ2-1	once	.	CASSFDGGGNNEQFF	TGCGCCAGCAGCTTTGACGGGGGAGGAAACAATGAGCAGTTCTTC
TRBV7-2	TRBJ1-6	.	.	CASSLQTGTLHF	TGTGCCAGCAGCTTACAGACAGGAACCCTCCACTTT
TRBV7-2	TRBJ1-1	.	.	CASSLGRNTEAFF	TGTGCCAGCAGCTTAGGTCGAAACACTGAAGCTTTCTTT
TRBV7-9	TRBJ2-7	.	.	CASSVGDGEQYF	TGTGCCAGCAGCGTCGGGGATGGAGAGCAGTACTTC
TRBV7-2	TRBJ2-1	.	TRBD2	CASSLLGGGNNEQFF	TGTGCCAGCAGCTTACTCGGCGGGGGGAACAATGAGCAGTTCTTC
TRBV28	TRBJ1-1	few	.	CASTNPVNTEAFF	TGTGCCAGCACCAACCCGGTGAACACTGAAGCTTTCTTT
TRBV7-9	TRBJ2-2	.	.	CASSLDRQGSPGELFF	TGTGCCAGCAGCTTAGATCGGCAGGGTAGTCCCGGGGAGCTGTTTTTT
TRBV27	TRBJ1-5	few	.	CASRPQGENQPQHF	TGTGCCAGCAGGCCGCAAGGGGAGAATCAGCCCCAGCATTTT
TRBV7-8	TRBJ1-2	once	.	CASSFGDYGYTF	TGTGCCAGCAGCTTTGGAGACTATGGCTACACCTTC
TRBV19	TRBJ1-1	.	.	CASTWRVDTEAFF	TGTGCCAGTACTTGGCGGGTGGATACTGAAGCTTTCTTT
TRBV15	TRBJ1-2	once	.	CATSRGETINFNYGYTF	TGTGCCACCAGCAGGGGAGAGACCATTAATTTTAACTATGGCTACACCTTC
TRBV15	TRBJ1-4	.	.	CATASGGPGREKLFF	TGTGCCACCGCGTCGGGGGGGCCGGGGAGGGAAAAACTGTTTTTT
TRBV27	TRBJ1-2	.	.	CASSLVGGGYGYTF	TGTGCCAGCAGTTTAGTCGGAGGTGGCTATGGCTACACCTTC
TRBV7-9	TRBJ1-4	.	.	CASSSNTGSNEKLFF	TGTGCCAGCAGCTCTAATACCGGCTCCAATGAAAAACTGTTTTTT
TRBV28	TRBJ1-2	.	.	CASSPNAGYTF	TGTGCCAGCAGCCCGAACGCTGGCTACACCTTC
TRBV5-4	TRBJ2-7	.	TRBD1	CASSLPGDSTYEQYF	TGTGCCAGCAGCTTGCCAGGGGACAGTACCTACGAGCAGTACTTC
TRBV29-1	TRBJ1-2	once	.	CSVEGDWPDYGYTF	TGCAGCGTTGAAGGGGATTGGCCGGACTATGGCTACACCTTC
TRBV6-1	TRBJ2-1	.	TRBD1	CASSEGTGKVYRQFF	TGTGCCAGCAGTGAAGGGACAGGTAAAGTTTACAGGCAGTTCTTC
TRBV5-6	TRBJ1-2	.	TRBD1	CASSFSSQGAAYGYTF	TGTGCCAGCAGCTTTAGCTCACAGGGGGCTGCATATGGCTACACCTTC
TRBV11-1	TRBJ2-7	once	.	CASSLAEVISYEQYF	TGTGCCAGCAGCTTAGCGGAAGTAATCTCCTACGAGCAGTACTTC
TRBV19	TRBJ2-6	.	TRBD2	CASKVRTSGISGANVLTF	TGTGCCAGTAAAGTTCGCACTAGCGGGATCTCAGGGGCCAACGTCCTGACTTTC
TRBV4-1	TRBJ2-3	.	TRBD2	CASSQDTSASTDTQYF	TGCGCCAGCAGCCAAGATACTAGCGCCAGCACAGATACGCAGTATTTT
TRBV11-2	TRBJ1-3	.	.	CASSLVDPLFSGNTIYF	TGTGCCAGCAGCTTAGTGGACCCGCTCTTCTCTGGAAACACCATATATTTT
TRBV4-1	TRBJ1-3	.	TRBD1	CASSQGTGDSSGNTIYF	TGCGCCAGCAGCCAAGGGACAGGGGATAGCTCTGGAAACACCATATATTTT